The present entry profiles one T cell receptor (beta chain) with its context. Its binding antigen is unknown. No much larger clonotype is one base removed from it; base qualities were not supplied. TCR CDR3 regions were amplified from genomic DNA by multiplex PCR using the deep immunoSEQ assay. Genomic DNA extracted from each cell subset was distributed evenly over all wells of several immunoSEQ 96-well plates, and each plate served as one replicate. Each replicate PCR for sorted subsets received about 220 ng genomic DNA, equal to around 32,000 T cell genomes. The purified libraries were quantified using a Qubit 3.0 fluorometer, sized with a Bioanalyzer 2100, and then quantified again using the KAPA Library Quantification kit. A separate single-read 150-cycle Illumina NextSeq 550 flow cell was used to sequence each immunoSEQ 96-well plate. As for the original processing: Because only junctional sequences without quality scores were contained in the immunoSEQ output, filtering matching that applied to full-length reads could not be performed. Sequences were annotated with PyIR, a Python wrapper for IgBLAST v1.9, and V/J genes and CDR3 were assigned using IMGT germline references. Any read was removed if the V/J assignment was weak (E-value above 1e-6), the CDR3 was missing, or the read contained stop codons, out-of-frame junctions, or ambiguous translated residues. A V3J clonotype was defined by an identical inferred V gene, J gene, and CDR3 amino acid sequence. The percentage overlap between two repertoires was calculated by dividing the number of shared unique clonotypes by the size of the smaller repertoire. Richness of each repertoire was evaluated using RTK rarefaction, the Chao1 estimator, and Recon v2.1 estimates of unobserved clonotypes. Generation probabilities were computed with OLGA for all TCRbeta clonotypes obtained by the gDNA method from several donors. The table was pulled from immuneACCESS by TCRdb, which kept in-frame rearrangements only. Such tables lose some clones; where checked, under half of the loss comes from unresolved V genes, and the rest has no known cause. V and J calls and clone size are given by that table; D and trimming were obtained from the DNA. The sample yields over 1.5 million clones; approximately 98% were counted once. The ten most abundant clones make up 0.4% to 0.55% of the sample.

The donors were healthy, HIV-negative adults with no recently reported acute infections or vaccinations. Only Caucasian adults living in Nashville, Tennessee, USA were represented among the donors. CD4+ T cells were enriched by magnetic negative selection; naive cells were then positively selected on CD45RA, and the negative fraction formed the memory subset. Blood was collected by leukapheresis, and PBMCs were isolated by Ficoll-Histopaque density gradient centrifugation and then cryopreserved in liquid nitrogen vapor phase. Analytical flow cytometry was used to check the purity and quantity of each magnetically sorted T cell population. Each sorted fraction had its genomic DNA isolated and then quantified by UV absorbance on a Nanodrop 2000c. The sample originates from a study of shared clonotypes between healthy human individuals (dated by TCRdb to 2018 to 2021). General notes on the study: A couple of women and a few men aged 18 to 49 years were included in the cohort. For each donor, three plates each were used for CD4 naive and CD4 memory, two plates were used for CD8 naive, and one plate was used for CD8 memory. The study deeply sequenced blood TCR repertoires of about five healthy adults to estimate repertoire size and the extent of clonotype sharing between individuals. Libraries were prepared and TCR repertoires were sequenced by different laboratories using diverse techniques, in order to increase sequencing depth and limit assay-specific biases. Per donor, leukapheresis produced somewhere between about 0.9 and 9 billion PBMCs. Study-level results and caveats: Estimated clonotype richness was generally larger for naive than for memory subsets. Pairwise subsampling indicated that sequencing depth was expected to affect the degree of clonotype sharing among donors. Sampling was restricted to blood, and TCR repertoires in tissue are likely to differ from TCR repertoires in blood. Sharing across four donors was observed for about 5% of naive CD4, over 3% of naive CD8, 2% to 2.5% of memory CD4, and over 0.3% of memory CD8 clonotypes. The small number of donors limited the genetic and exposure-history diversity represented. Clonotypes shared by all four sorted-subset donors showed higher generation probabilities than non-shared clonotypes. Even with the large sequencing depth, rarefaction of the sorted-subset datasets indicated that sequencing was incomplete.

The CDR1 and CDR2 encoded by the germline V gene are SGHAT and FQNNGV. Clipping removes 1 base from V and 3 bases from J, with 3 as the unmatched junction base count. The CDR3 sequence holds 15 residues, the cysteine and phenylalanine included. Just the 45-base CDR3 DNA is kept, in frame starting at base 1. The sequence derives from a young man in good health. The sample consisted of naive CD4+ T cells sorted from blood. In the paper's terms, the cell subset or site label means: CD45RA+ positively selected. Rearrangement joined TRBV11-2 to TRBJ2-3; TRBD1 agrees with 8 junctional bases. DNA sequence: TGTGCCAGCAGCTTAGGACAGGGGAGAACAGATACGCAGTATTTT. Its product reads: CASSLGQGRTDTQYF.